This T cell receptor (beta chain) was identified during a study of T-cell memory formation after mild COVID-19. Study summary: TCR clusters largely stayed donor specific. Study observations and caveats: Among clones contracting day 15 to 85, CD4/CD8 was balanced, whereas later expanders leaned CD4+. Clones from the second wave (peaking day 37) had unconfirmed SARS-CoV-2 specificity.

In regard to this clonotype: The antigen remains unidentified.

There are 17 residues in the CDR3. Trimming took off 0 bases at V and 2 bases at J, with 16 bases between the two ends. Germline assignment: CDR1 SGHDT and CDR2 YYEEEE. From 5'RACE with constant-segment primers came TCR alpha and TCR beta cDNA libraries that carried sample barcodes and UMIs. Each CDR3 protein is one row after TCRdb ran MiXCR on the 5' RACE reads. Of about 350,000 distinct CDR3 sequences listed, roughly an eighth are singletons. This chain links TRBV5-6 with TRBJ2-3; tentative D call: TRBD2 (7 bases). Input material: PBMCs or a T cell subset sorted from them (not recorded which). This receptor was obtained from a man aged 18 to 30 who had mild COVID-19 (a few samples of this study predate the infection). Cell type and time point are not known. The chain's CDR3 is CASSLEGGASITDTQYF. The CDR3, as DNA: TGTGCCAGCAGCTTGGAGGGGGGGGCGAGTATCACAGATACGCAGTATTTT.